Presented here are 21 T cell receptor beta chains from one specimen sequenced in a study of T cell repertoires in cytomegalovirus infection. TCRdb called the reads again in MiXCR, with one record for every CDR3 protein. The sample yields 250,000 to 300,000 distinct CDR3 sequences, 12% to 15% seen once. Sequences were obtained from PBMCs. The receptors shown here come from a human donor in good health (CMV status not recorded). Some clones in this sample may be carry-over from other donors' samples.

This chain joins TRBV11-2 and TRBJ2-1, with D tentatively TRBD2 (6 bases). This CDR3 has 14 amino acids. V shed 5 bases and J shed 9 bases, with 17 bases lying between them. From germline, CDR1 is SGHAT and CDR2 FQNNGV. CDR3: CASSLGGRVPEQFF. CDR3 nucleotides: TGTGCCAGCAGCCTAGGAGGGCGTGTACCTGAGCAGTTCTTC.

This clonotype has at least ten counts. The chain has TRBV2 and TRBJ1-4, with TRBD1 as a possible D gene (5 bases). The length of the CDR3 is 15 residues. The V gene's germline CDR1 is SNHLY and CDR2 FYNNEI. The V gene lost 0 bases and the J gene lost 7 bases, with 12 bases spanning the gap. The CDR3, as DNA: TGTGCCAGCAGTGAAGCGGGCGGGACGTCTGAAAAACTGTTTTTT. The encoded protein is CASSEAGGTSEKLFF.

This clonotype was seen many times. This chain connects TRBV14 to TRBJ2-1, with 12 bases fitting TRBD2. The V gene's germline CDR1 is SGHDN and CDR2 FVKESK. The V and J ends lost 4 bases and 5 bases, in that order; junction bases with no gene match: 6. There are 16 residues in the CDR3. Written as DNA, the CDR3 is TGTGCCAGCAGCCCTAGCGGGAGGGGGTTTGACAATGAGCAGTTCTTC. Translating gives CASSPSGRGFDNEQFF. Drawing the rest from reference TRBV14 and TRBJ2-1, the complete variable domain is EAGVTQFPSHSVIEKGQTVTLRCDPISGHDNLYWYRRVMGKEIKFLLHFVKESKQDESGMPNNRFLAERTGGTYSTLKVQPAELEDSGVYFCASSPSGRGFDNEQFFGPGTRLTVL.

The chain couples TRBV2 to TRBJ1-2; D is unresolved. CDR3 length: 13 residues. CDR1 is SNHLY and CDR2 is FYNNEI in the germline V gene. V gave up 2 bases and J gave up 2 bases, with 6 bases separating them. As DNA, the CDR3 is TGTGCCAGCAGTGAACACATAAACTATGGCTACACCTTC. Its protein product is CASSEHINYGYTF.

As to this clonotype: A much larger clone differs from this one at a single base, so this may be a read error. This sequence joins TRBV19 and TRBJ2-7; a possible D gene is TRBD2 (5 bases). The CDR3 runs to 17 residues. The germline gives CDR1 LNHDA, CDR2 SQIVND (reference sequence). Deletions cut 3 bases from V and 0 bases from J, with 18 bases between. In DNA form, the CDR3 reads TGTGCCAGTAGTATGTCCTCGAGGGAACCGTTCTCCTACGAGCAGTACTTC. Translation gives CASSMSSREPFSYEQYF.

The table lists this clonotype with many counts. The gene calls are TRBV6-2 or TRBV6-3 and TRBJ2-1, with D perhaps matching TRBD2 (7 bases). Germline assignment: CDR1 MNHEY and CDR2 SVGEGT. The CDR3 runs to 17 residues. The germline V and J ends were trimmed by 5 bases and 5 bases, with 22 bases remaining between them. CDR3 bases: TGTGCCAGCAGTCTCCCCTGGGGGGGCGGCGGAGACAATGAGCAGTTCTTC. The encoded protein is CASSLPWGGGGDNEQFF.

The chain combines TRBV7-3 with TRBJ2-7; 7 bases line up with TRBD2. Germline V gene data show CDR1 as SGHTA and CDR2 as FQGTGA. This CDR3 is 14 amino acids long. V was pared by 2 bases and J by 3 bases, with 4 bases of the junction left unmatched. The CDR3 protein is CASSLGGDYYEQYF. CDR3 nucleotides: TGTGCCAGCAGCTTAGGGGGGGATTACTACGAGCAGTACTTC. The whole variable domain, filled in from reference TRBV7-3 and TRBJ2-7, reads GAGVSQTPSNKVTEKGKYVELRCDPISGHTALYWYRQSLGQGPEFLIYFQGTGAADDSGLPNDRFFAVRPEGSVSTLKIQRTERGDSAVYLCASSLGGDYYEQYFGPGTRLTVT.

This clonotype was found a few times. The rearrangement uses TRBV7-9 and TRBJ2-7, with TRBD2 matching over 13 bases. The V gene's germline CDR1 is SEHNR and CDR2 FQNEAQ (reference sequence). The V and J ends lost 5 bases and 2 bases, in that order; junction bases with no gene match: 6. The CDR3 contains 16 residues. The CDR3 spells CASSPGLAGSTYEQYF. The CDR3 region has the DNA TGTGCCAGCAGCCCGGGACTAGCGGGATCCACCTACGAGCAGTACTTC.

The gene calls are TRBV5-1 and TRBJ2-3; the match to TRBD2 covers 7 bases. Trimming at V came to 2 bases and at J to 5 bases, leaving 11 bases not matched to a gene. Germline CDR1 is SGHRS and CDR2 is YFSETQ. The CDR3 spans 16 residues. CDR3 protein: CASSFSGCPYKDTQYF. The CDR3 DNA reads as TGCGCCAGCAGCTTTAGCGGGTGCCCCTACAAAGATACGCAGTATTTT.

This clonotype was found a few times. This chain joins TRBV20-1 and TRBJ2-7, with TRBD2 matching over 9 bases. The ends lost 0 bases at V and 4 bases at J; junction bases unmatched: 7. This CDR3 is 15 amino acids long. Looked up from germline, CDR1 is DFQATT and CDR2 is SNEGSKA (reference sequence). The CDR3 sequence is CSARDPGGRGYEQYF. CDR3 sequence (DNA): TGCAGTGCTAGAGACCCGGGCGGGAGGGGATACGAGCAGTACTTC.

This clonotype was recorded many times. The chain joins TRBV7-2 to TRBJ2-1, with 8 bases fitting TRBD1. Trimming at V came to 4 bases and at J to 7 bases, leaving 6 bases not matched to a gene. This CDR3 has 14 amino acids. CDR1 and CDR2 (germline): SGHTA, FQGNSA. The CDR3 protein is CASSWTGPGNEQFF. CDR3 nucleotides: TGTGCCAGCAGCTGGACAGGGCCGGGAAATGAGCAGTTCTTC.

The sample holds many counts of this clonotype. CDR3 amino acids: CASSFGGRVQETQYF. The CDR3 coding sequence is TGTGCCAGCAGCTTCGGCGGGAGAGTCCAAGAGACCCAGTACTTC. This sequence joins TRBV7-2 and TRBJ2-5; 7 nucleotides line up with TRBD2. Germline CDR1 reads SGHTA; CDR2 reads FQGNSA. The CDR3 spans 15 residues. With V trimmed by 3 bases and J by 1 base, 5 bases remained unmatched.

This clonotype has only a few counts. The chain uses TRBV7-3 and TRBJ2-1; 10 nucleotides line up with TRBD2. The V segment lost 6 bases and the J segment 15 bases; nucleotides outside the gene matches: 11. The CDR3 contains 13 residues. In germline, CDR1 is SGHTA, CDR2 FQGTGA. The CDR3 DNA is TGTGCCAGCAGACCGACTACCGGGACTAGCGTGTTCTTC. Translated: CASRPTTGTSVFF.

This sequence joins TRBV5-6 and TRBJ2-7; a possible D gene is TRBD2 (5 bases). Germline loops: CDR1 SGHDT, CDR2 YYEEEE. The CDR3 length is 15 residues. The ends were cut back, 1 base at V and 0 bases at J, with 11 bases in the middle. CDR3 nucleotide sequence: TGTGCCAGCAGCTTGAGGAGGTCCCTCTCCTACGAGCAGTACTTC. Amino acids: CASSLRRSLSYEQYF. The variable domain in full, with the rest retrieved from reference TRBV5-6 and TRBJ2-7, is DAGVTQSPTHLIKTRGQQVTLRCSPKSGHDTVSWYQQALGQGPQFIFQYYEEEERQRGNFPDRFSGHQFPNYSSELNVNALLLGDSALYLCASSLRRSLSYEQYFGPGTRLTVT.

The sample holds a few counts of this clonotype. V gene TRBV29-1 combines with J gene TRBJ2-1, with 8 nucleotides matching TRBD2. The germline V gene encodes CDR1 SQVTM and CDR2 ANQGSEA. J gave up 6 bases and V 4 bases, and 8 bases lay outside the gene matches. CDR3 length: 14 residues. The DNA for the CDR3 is TGCAGCGTTGCCCCACTAGCGGAGAGCAATGAGCAGTTCTTC. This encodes CSVAPLAESNEQFF.

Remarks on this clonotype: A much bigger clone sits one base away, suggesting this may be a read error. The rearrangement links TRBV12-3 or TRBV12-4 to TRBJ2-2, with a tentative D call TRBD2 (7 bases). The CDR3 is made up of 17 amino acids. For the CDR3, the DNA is TGTGCCAACAGTTCTGGGGGGGGCAGGGTCCTCACCGGGGAGCTGTTTTTT. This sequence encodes CANSSGGGRVLTGELFF.

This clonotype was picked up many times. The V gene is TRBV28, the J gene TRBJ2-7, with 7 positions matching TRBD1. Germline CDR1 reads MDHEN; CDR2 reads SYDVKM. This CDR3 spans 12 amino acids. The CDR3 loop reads CASWTGSYEQYF. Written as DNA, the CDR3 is TGTGCTTCTTGGACAGGCTCCTACGAGCAGTACTTC.

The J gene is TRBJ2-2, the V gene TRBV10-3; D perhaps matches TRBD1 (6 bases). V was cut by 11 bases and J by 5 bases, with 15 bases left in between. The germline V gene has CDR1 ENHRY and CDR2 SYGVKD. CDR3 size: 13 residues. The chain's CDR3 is CASQGRETGELFF. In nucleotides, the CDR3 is TGTGCCTCACAGGGCAGGGAGACCGGGGAGCTGTTTTTT.

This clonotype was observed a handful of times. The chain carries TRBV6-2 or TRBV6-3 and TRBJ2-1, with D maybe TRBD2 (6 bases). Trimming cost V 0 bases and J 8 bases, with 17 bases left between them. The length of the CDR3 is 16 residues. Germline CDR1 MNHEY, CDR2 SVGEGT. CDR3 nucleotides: TGTGCCAGCAGTTACTCTGTTACGGGAGTTAGTTATGAGCAGTTCTTC. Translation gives CASSYSVTGVSYEQFF.

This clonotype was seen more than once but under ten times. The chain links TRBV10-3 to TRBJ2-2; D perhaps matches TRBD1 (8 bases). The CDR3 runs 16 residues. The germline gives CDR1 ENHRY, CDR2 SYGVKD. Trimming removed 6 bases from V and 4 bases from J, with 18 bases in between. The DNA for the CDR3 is TGTGCCATCAGCCAGGGGGCTAGCGGAAGCACCGGGGAGCTGTTTTTT. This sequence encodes CAISQGASGSTGELFF.

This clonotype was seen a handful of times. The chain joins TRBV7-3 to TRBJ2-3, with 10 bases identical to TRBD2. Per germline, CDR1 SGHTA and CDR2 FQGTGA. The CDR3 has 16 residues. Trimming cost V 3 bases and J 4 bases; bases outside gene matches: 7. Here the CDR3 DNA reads TGTGCCAGCAGCTTGTTCGGGACTAGCGAATCAGATACGCAGTATTTT. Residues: CASSLFGTSESDTQYF.